What follows are 7 T cell receptor beta chains derived from one specimen sequenced in a study of blood T cell repertoires in COVID-19. Only in-frame clones appear in the TCRdb table, and some are missing; sequencing was by immunoSEQ multiplex PCR. The sample has over 110,000 clones, about four fifths seen once; the top ten hold about 3.5%. Sequences were obtained from peripheral blood. These receptors all stem from a man in his 70s who had recovered from COVID-19.

The rearrangement uses TRBV7-2 and TRBJ2-7, with 8 bases lining up with TRBD1. Germline V CDR1 and CDR2: SGHTA, FQGNSA. V trimming: 5 bases; J trimming: 0 bases; junction bases outside the gene matches: 6. This CDR3 region has 15 residues. The CDR3 loop is CASSPWGTGSYEQYF. The CDR3 region has the DNA TGTGCCAGCAGCCCTTGGGGGACAGGCTCCTACGAGCAGTACTTC.

The gene calls are TRBV30 and TRBJ2-2; D is undetermined. The CDR3 runs to 13 residues. Germline values: CDR1 GTSNPN, CDR2 SVGIG (reference sequence). Trimming removed 0 bases from V and 5 bases from J, with 7 bases in between. The CDR3 region has the DNA TGTGCCTGGAGTGTGGTACGGACCGGGGAGCTGTTTTTT. It codes for CAWSVVRTGELFF.

The V call is TRBV11-2, the J call TRBJ2-3, with TRBD2 matching over 15 bases. CDR3 length: 18 residues. J gave up 7 bases and V 4 bases, and 12 bases lay outside the gene matches. Germline assignment: CDR1 SGHAT and CDR2 FQNNGV. CDR3 bases: TGTGCCAGCAGCTCCCTAGGGGGGGGACTAGCGGGAGGTAATACGCAGTATTTT. Its translation: CASSSLGGGLAGGNTQYF. Supplemented by reference TRBV11-2 and TRBJ2-3, the full variable domain reads EAGVAQSPRYKIIEKRQSVAFWCNPISGHATLYWYQQILGQGPKLLIQFQNNGVVDDSQLPKDRFSAERLKGVDSTLKIQPAKLEDSAVYLCASSSLGGGLAGGNTQYFGPGTRLTVL.

CDR3 amino acids: CASSQDPFLNYGYTF. CDR3 sequence (DNA): TGCGCCAGCAGCCAAGATCCTTTCCTTAACTATGGCTACACCTTC. The rearrangement joins TRBV4-1 to TRBJ1-2; D unresolved. Germline CDR1 and CDR2: MGHRA and YSYEKL. The CDR3 spans 15 residues. The V and J ends lost 0 bases and 1 base respectively, with 9 bases between them.

This clone was seen a handful of times. The rearrangement links TRBV11-3 to TRBJ2-3, with a tentative D call TRBD2 (5 bases). The V gene's germline CDR1 is SGHNT and CDR2 YENEEA. This CDR3 contains 14 residues. Trimming cost V 5 bases and J 2 bases, with 11 bases left between them. The CDR3 nucleotides are TGTGCCAGCAGCCCGGGGAAAAACACAGATACGCAGTATTTT. Protein product: CASSPGKNTDTQYF.

The chain carries TRBV19 and TRBJ1-6, with unresolved D. V lost 11 bases, J lost 9 bases, and 8 bases lay in between. The CDR3 sequence is 10 residues long. CDR1 and CDR2 (germline): LNHDA, SQIVND (reference sequence). In DNA, the CDR3 is TGTGCCCGGAGGGTTTCACCCCTCCACTTT. Protein: CARRVSPLHF.

This sequence joins TRBV12-3 or TRBV12-4 and TRBJ1-2; D perhaps matches TRBD1 (5 bases). The CDR3 is made up of 13 amino acids. The V end was cut by 3 bases, the J end by 8 bases, with 13 bases between. As DNA, the CDR3 is TGTGCCAGCAGTTTTGGTACAGGATACGGCTACACCTTC. It is translated as CASSFGTGYGYTF.